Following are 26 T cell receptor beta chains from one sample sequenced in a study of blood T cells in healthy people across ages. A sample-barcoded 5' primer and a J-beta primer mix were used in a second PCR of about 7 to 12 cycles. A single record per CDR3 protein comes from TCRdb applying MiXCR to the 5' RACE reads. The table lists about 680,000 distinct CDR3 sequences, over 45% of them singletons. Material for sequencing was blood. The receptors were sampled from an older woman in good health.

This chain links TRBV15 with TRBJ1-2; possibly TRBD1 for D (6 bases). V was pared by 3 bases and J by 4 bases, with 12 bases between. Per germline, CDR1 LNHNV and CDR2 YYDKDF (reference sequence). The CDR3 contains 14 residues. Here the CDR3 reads CATSRSRDTYGYTF. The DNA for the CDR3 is TGTGCCACCAGCAGGTCCCGGGACACCTATGGCTACACCTTC.

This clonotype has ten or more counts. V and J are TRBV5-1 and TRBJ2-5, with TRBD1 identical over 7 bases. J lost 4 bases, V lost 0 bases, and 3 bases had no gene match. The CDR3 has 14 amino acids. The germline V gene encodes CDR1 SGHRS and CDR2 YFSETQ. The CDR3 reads CASSLATGVETQYF. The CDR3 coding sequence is TGCGCCAGCAGCTTGGCCACAGGGGTAGAGACCCAGTACTTC.

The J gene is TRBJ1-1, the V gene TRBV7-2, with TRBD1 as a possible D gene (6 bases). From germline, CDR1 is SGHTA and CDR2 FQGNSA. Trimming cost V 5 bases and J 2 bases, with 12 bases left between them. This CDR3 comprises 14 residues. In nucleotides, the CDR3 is TGTGCCAGCAGCGTACAGGGAACTAACACTGAAGCTTTCTTT. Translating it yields CASSVQGTNTEAFF.

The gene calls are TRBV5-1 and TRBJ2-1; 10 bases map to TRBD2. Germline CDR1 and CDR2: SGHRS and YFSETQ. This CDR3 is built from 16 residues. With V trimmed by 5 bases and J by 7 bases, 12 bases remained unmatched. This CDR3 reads CASSSTTSGTLNEQFF. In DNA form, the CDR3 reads TGCGCCAGCAGTTCAACCACTAGCGGGACTTTAAATGAGCAGTTCTTC.

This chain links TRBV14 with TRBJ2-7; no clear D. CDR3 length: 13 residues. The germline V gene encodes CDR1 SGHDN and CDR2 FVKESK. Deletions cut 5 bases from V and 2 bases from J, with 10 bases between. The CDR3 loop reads CASSGQAAYEQYF. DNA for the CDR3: TGTGCCAGCAGCGGGCAGGCGGCCTACGAGCAGTACTTC.

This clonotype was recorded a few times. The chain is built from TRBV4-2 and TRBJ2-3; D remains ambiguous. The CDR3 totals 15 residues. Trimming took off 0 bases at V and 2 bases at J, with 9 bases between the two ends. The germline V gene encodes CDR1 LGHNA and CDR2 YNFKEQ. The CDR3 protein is CASSQEALNTDTQYF. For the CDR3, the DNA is TGTGCCAGCAGCCAAGAAGCGCTCAACACAGATACGCAGTATTTT.

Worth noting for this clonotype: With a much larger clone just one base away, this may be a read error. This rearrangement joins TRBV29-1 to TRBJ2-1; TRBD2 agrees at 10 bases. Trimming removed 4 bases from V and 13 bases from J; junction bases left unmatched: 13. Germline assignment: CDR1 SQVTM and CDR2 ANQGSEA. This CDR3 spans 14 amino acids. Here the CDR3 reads CSVASGGEGETQFF. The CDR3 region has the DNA TGCAGCGTTGCTAGCGGGGGAGAGGGAGAGACCCAGTTCTTC.

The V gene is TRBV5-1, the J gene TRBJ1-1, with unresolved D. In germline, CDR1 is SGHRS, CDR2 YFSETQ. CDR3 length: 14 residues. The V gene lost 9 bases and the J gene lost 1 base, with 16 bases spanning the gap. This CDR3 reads CATKTTPGNTEAFF. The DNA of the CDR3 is TGCGCCACCAAAACGACACCGGGGAACACTGAAGCTTTCTTT.

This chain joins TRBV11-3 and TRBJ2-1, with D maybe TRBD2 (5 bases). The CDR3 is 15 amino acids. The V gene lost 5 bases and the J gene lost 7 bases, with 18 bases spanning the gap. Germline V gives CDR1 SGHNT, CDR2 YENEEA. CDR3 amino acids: CASSRSGASRNEQFF. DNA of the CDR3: TGTGCCAGCAGCCGGAGCGGTGCTTCGCGAAATGAGCAGTTCTTC.

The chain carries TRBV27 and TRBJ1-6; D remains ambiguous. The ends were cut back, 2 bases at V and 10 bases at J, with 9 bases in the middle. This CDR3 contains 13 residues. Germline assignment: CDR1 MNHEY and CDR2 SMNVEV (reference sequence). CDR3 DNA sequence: TGTGCCAGCAGTTTAATGAGCAGATCACCCCTCCACTTT. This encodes CASSLMSRSPLHF.

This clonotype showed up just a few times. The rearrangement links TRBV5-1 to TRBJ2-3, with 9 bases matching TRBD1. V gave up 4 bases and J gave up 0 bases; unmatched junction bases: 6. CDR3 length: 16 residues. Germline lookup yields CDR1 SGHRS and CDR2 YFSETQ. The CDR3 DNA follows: TGCGCCAGCAGCACCGACAGGGGGTCTAGCACAGATACGCAGTATTTT. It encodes CASSTDRGSSTDTQYF.

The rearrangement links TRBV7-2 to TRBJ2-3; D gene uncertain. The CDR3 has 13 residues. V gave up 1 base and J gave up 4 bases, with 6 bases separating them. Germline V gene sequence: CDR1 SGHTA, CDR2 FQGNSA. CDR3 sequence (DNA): TGTGCCAGCAGCTTAGTTGGGGCAGATACGCAGTATTTT. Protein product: CASSLVGADTQYF.

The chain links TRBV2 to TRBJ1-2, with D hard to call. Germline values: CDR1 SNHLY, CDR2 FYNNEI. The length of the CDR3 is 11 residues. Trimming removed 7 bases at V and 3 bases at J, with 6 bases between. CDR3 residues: CASNRDYGYTF. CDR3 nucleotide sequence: TGTGCCAGCAACCGTGACTATGGCTACACCTTC.

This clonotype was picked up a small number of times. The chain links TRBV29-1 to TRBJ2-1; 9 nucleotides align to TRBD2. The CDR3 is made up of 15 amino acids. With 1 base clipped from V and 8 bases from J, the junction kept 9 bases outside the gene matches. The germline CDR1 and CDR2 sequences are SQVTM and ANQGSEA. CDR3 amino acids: CSVEAGLAGLYEQFF. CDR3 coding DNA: TGCAGCGTTGAAGCTGGGCTAGCGGGACTCTATGAGCAGTTCTTC.

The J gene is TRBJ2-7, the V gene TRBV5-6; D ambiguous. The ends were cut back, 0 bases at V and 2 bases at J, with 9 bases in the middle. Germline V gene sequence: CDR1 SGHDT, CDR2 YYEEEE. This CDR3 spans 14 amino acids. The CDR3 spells CASSLVRVPYEQYF. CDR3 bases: TGTGCCAGCAGCTTGGTAAGGGTCCCCTACGAGCAGTACTTC.

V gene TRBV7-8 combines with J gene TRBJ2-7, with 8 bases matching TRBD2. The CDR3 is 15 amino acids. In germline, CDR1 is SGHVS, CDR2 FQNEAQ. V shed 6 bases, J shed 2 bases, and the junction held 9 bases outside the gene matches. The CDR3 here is CASRVTSGVTYEQYF. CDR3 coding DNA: TGTGCCAGCAGAGTCACTAGCGGAGTAACCTACGAGCAGTACTTC.

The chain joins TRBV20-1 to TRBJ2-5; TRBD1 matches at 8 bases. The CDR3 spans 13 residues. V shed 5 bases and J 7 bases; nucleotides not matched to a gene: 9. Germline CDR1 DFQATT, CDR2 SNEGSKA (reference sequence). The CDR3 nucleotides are TGCAGTGCTGGGGACAGGAGGTCTGGGACCCAGTACTTC. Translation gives CSAGDRRSGTQYF.

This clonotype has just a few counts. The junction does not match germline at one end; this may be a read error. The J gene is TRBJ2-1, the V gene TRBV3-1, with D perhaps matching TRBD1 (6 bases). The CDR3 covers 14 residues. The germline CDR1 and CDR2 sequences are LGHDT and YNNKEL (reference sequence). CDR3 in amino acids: CASSQRSSSGGRLF. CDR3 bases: TGTGCCAGCAGCCAAAGGAGTTCGAGTGGGGGCAGGCTCTTC.

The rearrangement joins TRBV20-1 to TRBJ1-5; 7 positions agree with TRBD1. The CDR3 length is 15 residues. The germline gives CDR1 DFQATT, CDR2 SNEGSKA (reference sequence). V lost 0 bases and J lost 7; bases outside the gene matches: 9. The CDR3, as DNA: TGCAGTGCTAGAGAAGGCAGGGGGTTTCGGCAGCCCCAGCATTTT. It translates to CSAREGRGFRQPQHF.

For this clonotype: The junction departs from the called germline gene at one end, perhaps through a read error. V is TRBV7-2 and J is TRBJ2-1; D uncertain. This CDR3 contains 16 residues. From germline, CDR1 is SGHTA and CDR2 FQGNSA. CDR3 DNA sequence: TGTGCCGGCAGCTTAGTTCTTGTTTTCTCCTACAATGAGCAGTTCTTC. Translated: CAGSLVLVFSYNEQFF.

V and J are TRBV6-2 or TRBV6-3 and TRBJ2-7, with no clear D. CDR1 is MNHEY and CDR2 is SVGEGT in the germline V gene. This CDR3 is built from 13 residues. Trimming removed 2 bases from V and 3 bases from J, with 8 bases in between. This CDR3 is CASSYTSIYEQYF. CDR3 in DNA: TGTGCCAGCAGTTACACCTCGATCTACGAGCAGTACTTC.

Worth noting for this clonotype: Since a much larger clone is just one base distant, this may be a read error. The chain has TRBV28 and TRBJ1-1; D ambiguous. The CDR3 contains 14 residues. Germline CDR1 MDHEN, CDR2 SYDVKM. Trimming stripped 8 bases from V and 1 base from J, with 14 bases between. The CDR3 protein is CASDGEGRNTEAFF. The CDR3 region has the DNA TGTGCCAGCGACGGCGAAGGCAGGAACACTGAAGCTTTCTTT.

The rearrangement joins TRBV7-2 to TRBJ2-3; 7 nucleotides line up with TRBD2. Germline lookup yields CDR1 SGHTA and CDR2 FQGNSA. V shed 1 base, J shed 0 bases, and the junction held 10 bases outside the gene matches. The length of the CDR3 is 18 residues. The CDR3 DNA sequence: TGTGCCAGCAGCTTAGGGCCCTATGGCGGGAGAAGCACAGATACGCAGTATTTT. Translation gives CASSLGPYGGRSTDTQYF.

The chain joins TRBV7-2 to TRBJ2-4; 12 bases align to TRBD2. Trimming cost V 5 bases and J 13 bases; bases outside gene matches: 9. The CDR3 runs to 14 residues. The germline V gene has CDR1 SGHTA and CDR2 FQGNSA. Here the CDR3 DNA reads TGTGCCAGCAGCGCTCTAGCGGGAGGGTATGAGCAGTACTTC. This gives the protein CASSALAGGYEQYF.

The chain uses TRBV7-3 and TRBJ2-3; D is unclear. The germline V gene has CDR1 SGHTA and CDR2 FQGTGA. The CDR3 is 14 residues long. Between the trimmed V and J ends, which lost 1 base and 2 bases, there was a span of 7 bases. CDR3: CASSLSSVTDTQYF. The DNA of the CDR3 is TGTGCCAGCAGCTTAAGCTCAGTCACAGATACGCAGTATTTT.

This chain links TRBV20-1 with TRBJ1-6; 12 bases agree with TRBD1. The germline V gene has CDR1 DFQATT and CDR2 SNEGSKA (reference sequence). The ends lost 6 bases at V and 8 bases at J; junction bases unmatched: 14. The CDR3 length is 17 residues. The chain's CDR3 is CSAFPGQGARYYSPLHF. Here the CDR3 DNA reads TGCAGTGCCTTTCCGGGACAGGGGGCGCGTTATTATTCACCCCTCCACTTT.